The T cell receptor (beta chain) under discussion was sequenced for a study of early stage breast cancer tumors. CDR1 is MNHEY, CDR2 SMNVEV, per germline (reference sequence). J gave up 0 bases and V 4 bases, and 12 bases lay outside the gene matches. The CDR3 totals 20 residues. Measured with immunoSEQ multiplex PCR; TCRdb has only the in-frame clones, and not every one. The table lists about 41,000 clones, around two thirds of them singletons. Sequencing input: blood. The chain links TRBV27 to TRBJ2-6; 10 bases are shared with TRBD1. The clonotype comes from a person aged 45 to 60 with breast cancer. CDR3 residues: CASSWRGGTGVFSGANVLTF. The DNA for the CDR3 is TGTGCCAGCAGTTGGAGGGGCGGGACAGGGGTCTTCTCTGGGGCCAACGTCCTGACTTTC.